This T cell receptor (beta chain) is drawn from a study of blood T cell repertoires in COVID-19. TCRdb's copy holds only in-frame clones and misses some; the assay was immunoSEQ multiplex PCR. The table records about 250,000 clones, roughly 87% of them present only once. Trimming took 4 bases from V and 2 from J, leaving 9 bases between them. This CDR3 is 13 amino acids long. Germline assignment: CDR1 MNHEY and CDR2 SVGAGI. The V and J genes are TRBV6-5 and TRBJ2-7; no clear D gene. The source is a young man with active or convalescent COVID-19. The sample taken for sequencing was peripheral blood. CDR3 in DNA: TGTGCCAGCAGTTTTGGCACCGCCTACGAGCAGTACTTC. Translating it yields CASSFGTAYEQYF.